The rows below give T cell receptor beta chains drawn from one sample of a study of Ad26.COV2.S vaccination and SARS-CoV-2 variants. This table comes from immunoSEQ multiplex PCR, and its TCRdb copy is limited to in-frame clones, with some not included. The repertoire holds 440,000 or so clones, around 90% seen once, with about 4.4% in the top ten. The sample here was peripheral blood, taken in a trial of Ad26.COV2.S vaccine versus placebo. The source of these receptors is a person between 18 and 59 years old who received the Ad26.COV2.S COVID-19 vaccine or a placebo. Each CDR3 is given with its conserved first and last residue. Fields, in order: V gene, D gene, clone size, J gene, CDR3 protein, CDR3 DNA. D genes are given only for firm matches. Where a row states a size, it is once, few, many or the class of an expanded clone; other rows omit it.

V: TRBV19; D: NA; size: few; J: TRBJ2-7; CDR3: CASSMRGQNEQYF; DNA: TGTGCCAGTAGTATGAGGGGCCAGAACGAGCAGTACTTC
V: TRBV11-3; D: TRBD2; size: NA; J: TRBJ2-7; CDR3: CASSLDEEGGPSYEQYF; DNA: TGTGCCAGCAGCTTAGATGAGGAGGGAGGGCCCTCCTACGAGCAGTACTTC
V: TRBV5-1; D: NA; size: NA; J: TRBJ2-1; CDR3: CASSRGPRRDYNEQFF; DNA: TGCGCCAGCAGCCGTGGACCCCGCAGGGACTACAATGAGCAGTTCTTC
V: TRBV5-1; D: TRBD1; size: NA; J: TRBJ1-6; CDR3: CASSLEGQQNSPLHF; DNA: TGCGCCAGCAGCTTGGAGGGACAGCAAAATTCACCCCTCCACTTT
V: TRBV18; D: NA; size: NA; J: TRBJ1-3; CDR3: CASSPMGPPSGNTIYF; DNA: TGTGCCAGCTCACCTATGGGGCCCCCCTCTGGAAACACCATATATTTT
V: TRBV18; D: NA; size: NA; J: TRBJ1-2; CDR3: CASSPGGANYGYTF; DNA: TGTGCCAGCTCACCAGGGGGTGCTAACTATGGCTACACCTTC
V: TRBV5-1; D: TRBD2; size: many; J: TRBJ2-2; CDR3: CASSLTGTTNGELFF; DNA: TGCGCCAGCAGCCTGACCGGGACTACAAACGGGGAGCTGTTTTTT
V: TRBV10-3; D: NA; size: NA; J: TRBJ2-5; CDR3: CAISESTRDPYQETQYF; DNA: TGTGCCATCAGTGAGTCGACGAGGGATCCGTACCAAGAGACCCAGTACTTC
V: TRBV6-5; D: NA; size: NA; J: TRBJ2-7; CDR3: CASSSGMSYEQYF; DNA: TGTGCCAGCAGTTCTGGGATGTCCTACGAGCAGTACTTC
V: TRBV18; D: NA; size: NA; J: TRBJ2-1; CDR3: CASSPRDRLYNEQFF; DNA: TGTGCCAGCTCACCCCGGGACCGACTTTACAATGAGCAGTTCTTC
V: TRBV27; D: NA; size: NA; J: TRBJ2-5; CDR3: CASSLSQARETQYF; DNA: TGTGCCAGCAGTTTATCGCAGGCGAGGGAGACCCAGTACTTC
V: TRBV18; D: NA; size: NA; J: TRBJ1-2; CDR3: CASSPADNYGYTF; DNA: TGTGCCAGCTCACCAGCAGATAACTATGGCTACACCTTC
V: TRBV30; D: NA; size: NA; J: TRBJ1-5; CDR3: CAWSVGVFRNQPQHF; DNA: TGTGCCTGGAGTGTGGGAGTTTTTCGCAATCAGCCCCAGCATTTT
V: TRBV19; D: NA; size: NA; J: TRBJ1-2; CDR3: CASSIGFSLRDGYTF; DNA: TGTGCCAGTAGTATCGGGTTCTCCCTAAGGGATGGCTACACCTTC
V: TRBV4-2; D: TRBD2; size: NA; J: TRBJ2-3; CDR3: CASSQGELAGVTDTQYF; DNA: TGTGCCAGCAGCCAAGGAGAATTAGCGGGAGTAACAGATACGCAGTATTTT
V: TRBV27; D: NA; size: NA; J: TRBJ1-4; CDR3: CASSFLPGRGRNEKLFF; DNA: TGTGCCAGCAGTTTTCTGCCAGGACGGGGACGAAATGAAAAACTGTTTTTT
V: TRBV30; D: NA; size: NA; J: TRBJ2-6; CDR3: CAWIKSGANVLTF; DNA: TGTGCCTGGATAAAATCTGGGGCCAACGTCCTGACTTTC
V: TRBV5-1; D: NA; size: once; J: TRBJ2-2; CDR3: CASSTGQPGELFF; DNA: TGCGCCAGCAGCACAGGACAGCCCGGGGAGCTGTTTTTT
V: TRBV12-3/TRBV12-4; D: NA; size: NA; J: TRBJ2-1; CDR3: CASSSFSGNEQFF; DNA: TGTGCCAGCAGTTCTTTTAGCGGCAATGAGCAGTTCTTC
V: TRBV6-4; D: TRBD1; size: few; J: TRBJ1-5; CDR3: CASREITGGDYGNQPQHF; DNA: TGTGCCAGCAGAGAGATAACAGGGGGCGATTACGGCAATCAGCCCCAGCATTTT
V: TRBV19; D: NA; size: once; J: TRBJ2-1; CDR3: CASSIGLYNEQFF; DNA: TGTGCCAGTAGTATAGGCCTTTACAATGAGCAGTTCTTC
V: TRBV29-1; D: TRBD1; size: NA; J: TRBJ2-2; CDR3: CSASRGRGTGELFF; DNA: TGCAGCGCCAGCAGGGGGCGCGGCACCGGGGAGCTGTTTTTT
V: TRBV18; D: NA; size: NA; J: TRBJ2-2; CDR3: CASSTSSGTGELFF; DNA: TGTGCCAGCTCTACTAGTTCGGGCACCGGGGAGCTGTTTTTT
V: TRBV14; D: TRBD2; size: NA; J: TRBJ2-7; CDR3: CASSQELAGAYEQYF; DNA: TGTGCCAGCAGCCAAGAACTAGCGGGAGCCTACGAGCAGTACTTC
V: TRBV28; D: TRBD2; size: once; J: TRBJ2-5; CDR3: CASSPLAGAETQYF; DNA: TGTGCCAGCAGCCCGCTAGCGGGGGCAGAGACCCAGTACTTC
V: TRBV5-8; D: NA; size: NA; J: TRBJ2-1; CDR3: CASSLLATENLEQFF; DNA: TGTGCCAGCAGCTTGTTGGCTACCGAGAACTTAGAGCAGTTCTTC
V: TRBV10-3; D: NA; size: once; J: TRBJ2-7; CDR3: CAISEGGTYEQYF; DNA: TGTGCCATCAGTGAAGGGGGGACCTACGAGCAGTACTTC
V: TRBV10-3; D: NA; size: NA; J: TRBJ1-6; CDR3: CAISDSHGVVRSYNSPLHF; DNA: TGTGCCATCAGTGATTCTCATGGGGTGGTGCGCTCCTATAATTCACCCCTCCACTTT
V: TRBV6-5; D: NA; size: once; J: TRBJ1-1; CDR3: CASRQAWRDTEAFF; DNA: TGTGCCAGCAGGCAGGCCTGGAGGGACACTGAAGCTTTCTTT
V: TRBV27; D: NA; size: NA; J: TRBJ2-5; CDR3: CASSSGPEYQETQYF; DNA: TGTGCCAGCAGTTCTGGTCCAGAGTACCAAGAGACCCAGTACTTC
V: TRBV7-2; D: NA; size: NA; J: TRBJ1-4; CDR3: CASSLRVNEKLFF; DNA: TGTGCCAGCAGCTTACGGGTAAACGAAAAACTGTTTTTT
V: TRBV20-1; D: NA; size: NA; J: TRBJ2-1; CDR3: CSASFQGHNEQFF; DNA: TGCAGTGCTAGTTTTCAGGGACACAATGAGCAGTTCTTC
V: TRBV10-3; D: NA; size: NA; J: TRBJ2-5; CDR3: CAISESGVEQETQYF; DNA: TGTGCCATCAGTGAGTCGGGGGTGGAGCAAGAGACCCAGTACTTC
V: TRBV9; D: NA; size: NA; J: TRBJ2-5; CDR3: CASSVGYRERETQYF; DNA: TGTGCCAGCAGCGTAGGGTACAGGGAAAGAGAGACCCAGTACTTC
V: TRBV2; D: TRBD2; size: NA; J: TRBJ2-1; CDR3: CASSGGLAGHNEQFF; DNA: TGTGCCAGCAGTGGGGGACTAGCGGGACACAATGAGCAGTTCTTC
V: TRBV4-2; D: NA; size: NA; J: TRBJ1-1; CDR3: CASSQGGAGTEAFF; DNA: TGTGCCAGCAGCCAAGGGGGGGCAGGAACTGAAGCTTTCTTT
V: TRBV6-6; D: TRBD1; size: NA; J: TRBJ2-1; CDR3: CASSYRGQGSYNEQFF; DNA: TGTGCCAGCAGTTACAGGGGACAGGGGTCTTACAATGAGCAGTTCTTC
V: TRBV4-2; D: TRBD1; size: NA; J: TRBJ1-4; CDR3: CASRRTGTGEKLFF; DNA: TGTGCCAGCAGGCGGACAGGGACGGGGGAAAAACTGTTTTTT
V: TRBV6-5; D: NA; size: NA; J: TRBJ2-5; CDR3: CASSEGIGAQYF; DNA: TGTGCCAGCAGCGAGGGCATCGGGGCCCAGTACTTC
V: TRBV5-1; D: NA; size: NA; J: TRBJ1-1; CDR3: CASTAGNPNTEAFF; DNA: TGCGCCAGCACCGCAGGGAACCCGAACACTGAAGCTTTCTTT
V: TRBV28; D: TRBD1; size: NA; J: TRBJ2-5; CDR3: CASSLDRVGTQYF; DNA: TGTGCCAGCAGTTTAGACAGGGTTGGGACCCAGTACTTC
V: TRBV3-1/TRBV3-2; D: TRBD1; size: NA; J: TRBJ2-7; CDR3: CASSRDRSYEQYF; DNA: TGTGCCAGCAGTCGGGACAGGTCCTACGAGCAGTACTTC
V: TRBV28; D: NA; size: NA; J: TRBJ2-1; CDR3: CASSSGYEQFF; DNA: TGTGCCAGCTCGTCGGGCTACGAGCAGTTCTTC